The next 9 T cell receptor beta chains were all read from a single sample in a study of shared clonotypes between healthy human individuals. TCRdb's table, derived via immunoSEQ multiplex PCR, lists solely in-frame clones and lacks some. The table has about 1 million clones, more than 60% seen once. The sample comprised memory CD4+ T cells sorted from blood. Subset defined: CD45RA-negative fraction. All receptors derive from a man younger than 30 in good health.

This clone turned up a few times. The chain recombines TRBV7-3 with TRBJ2-2; D perhaps matches TRBD1 (6 bases). V was pared by 5 bases and J by 3 bases, with 13 bases between. CDR3 length: 15 amino acids. Germline loops: CDR1 SGHTA, CDR2 FQGTGA. The CDR3 loop reads CASSPSDSYTGELFF. In nucleotides, the CDR3 is TGTGCCAGCAGCCCCTCGGACAGTTACACCGGGGAGCTGTTTTTT.

The chain couples TRBV6-6 to TRBJ2-7; maybe TRBD1 (6 bases). This CDR3 spans 13 amino acids. Germline V CDR1 and CDR2: MNHNY, SVGAGI (reference sequence). Trimming took off 4 bases at V and 2 bases at J, with 9 bases between the two ends. The CDR3 here is CASSSGAPYEQYF. The CDR3 DNA reads TGTGCCAGCAGTTCAGGGGCCCCCTACGAGCAGTACTTC.

This clone was found once. The chain employs TRBV28 and TRBJ1-5; 8 nucleotides match TRBD1. CDR3 length: 16 amino acids. Germline CDR1 reads MDHEN; CDR2 reads SYDVKM. V lost 7 bases and J lost 4; bases outside the gene matches: 12. CDR3 amino acids: CASTGQGGGRNQPQHF. The CDR3 DNA reads as TGTGCCAGCACTGGACAGGGAGGAGGGAGGAATCAGCCCCAGCATTTT.

This clone was observed once. The chain employs TRBV15 and TRBJ2-7; D is unclear. Between the trimmed V and J ends, which lost 1 base and 2 bases, there was a span of 12 bases. The CDR3 length is 15 residues. Germline loops: CDR1 LNHNV, CDR2 YYDKDF (reference sequence). CDR3 sequence: CATSRGMEPPYEQYF. In DNA, the CDR3 is TGTGCCACCAGCAGAGGGATGGAACCCCCCTACGAGCAGTACTTC.

V and J are TRBV5-4 and TRBJ2-3; a possible D gene is TRBD2 (6 bases). The CDR3 consists of 13 residues. The ends were cut back, 4 bases at V and 4 bases at J, with 10 bases in the middle. CDR1 is SGHNT, CDR2 YYREEE, per germline (reference sequence). The CDR3 region is CASSARLADTQYF. CDR3 nucleotides: TGTGCCAGCAGCGCCCGACTAGCAGATACGCAGTATTTT.

This clone appeared a few times. The gene calls are TRBV18 and TRBJ1-6; D is uncertain. CDR3 length: 15 amino acids. Germline CDR1 and CDR2: KGHSH and LQKENI. Trimming stripped 3 bases from V and 5 bases from J, with 11 bases between. CDR3 bases: TGTGCCAGCTCACCCTCGAAGGACCATAATTCACCCCTCCACTTT. It is translated as CASSPSKDHNSPLHF.

The gene calls are TRBV25-1 and TRBJ1-1, with unresolved D. There are 16 residues in the CDR3. The germline V gene has CDR1 MGHDK and CDR2 SYGVNS. Trimming stripped 1 base from V and 1 base from J, with 13 bases between. In DNA, the CDR3 is TGTGCCAGCAGTGAATCGTATACGAGGAGGAACACTGAAGCTTTCTTT. It translates to CASSESYTRRNTEAFF.

V and J are TRBV19 and TRBJ2-2; D ambiguous. This CDR3 is built from 13 residues. V lost 5 bases to trimming and J lost 3 bases, with 7 bases between them. Per the germline V gene, CDR1 is LNHDA and CDR2 is SQIVND (reference sequence). DNA of the CDR3: TGTGCCAGTAGTCAACTCTACACCGGGGAGCTGTTTTTT. Amino acid sequence: CASSQLYTGELFF.

CDR3 region: CASRNRDSSYEQYF. In nucleotides, the CDR3 is TGTGCCAGTAGAAACCGGGACAGCTCCTACGAGCAGTACTTC. This chain uses TRBV19 with TRBJ2-5, with 7 bases lining up with TRBD1. The J call is doubtful: the DNA matches TRBJ2-7 better. There are 14 residues in the CDR3. Per germline, CDR1 LNHDA and CDR2 SQIVND (reference sequence).